This record covers a single T cell receptor beta chain. The data were taken from a study of shared clonotypes between healthy human individuals. V dropped 2 bases and J dropped 0 bases, with 11 bases sitting between them. The CDR3 is 16 amino acids. Germline V gene data show CDR1 as MNHNS and CDR2 as SASEGT. The repertoire was sequenced with immunoSEQ multiplex PCR; TCRdb's copy has only in-frame clones and lacks some. The sample includes about 600,000 clones, more than 95% of them seen just once. The TCR sequence derives from a woman in her thirties in good health. The rearrangement joins TRBV6-1 to TRBJ1-5; D call uncertain. Material for sequencing was naive CD4+ T cells sorted from blood. Subset meaning: CD45RA+ positively selected. CDR3 in DNA: TGTGCCAGCAGTGAAAAGGGCCCGGCTAGCAATCAGCCCCAGCATTTT. Translating it yields CASSEKGPASNQPQHF.